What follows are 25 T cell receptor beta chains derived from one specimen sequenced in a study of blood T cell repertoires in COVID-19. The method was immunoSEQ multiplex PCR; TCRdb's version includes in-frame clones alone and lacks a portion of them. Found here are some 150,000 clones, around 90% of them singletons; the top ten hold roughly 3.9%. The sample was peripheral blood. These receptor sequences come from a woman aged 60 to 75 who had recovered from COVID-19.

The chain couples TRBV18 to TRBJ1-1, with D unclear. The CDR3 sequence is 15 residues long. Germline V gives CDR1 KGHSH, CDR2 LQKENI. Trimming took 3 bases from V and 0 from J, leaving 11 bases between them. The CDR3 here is CASSPPTRMNTEAFF. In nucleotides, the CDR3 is TGTGCCAGCTCACCGCCGACACGAATGAACACTGAAGCTTTCTTT.

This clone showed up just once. DNA for the CDR3: TGCGCCAGCAGCCAAGTTAAGGGACAGGGGTACAATCAGCCCCAGCATTTT. Amino acids: CASSQVKGQGYNQPQHF. This sequence joins TRBV4-1 and TRBJ1-5; 10 positions agree with TRBD1. Per the germline V gene, CDR1 is MGHRA and CDR2 is YSYEKL. The V segment lost 1 base and the J segment 3 bases; nucleotides outside the gene matches: 6. CDR3 length: 17 amino acids.

The CDR3 DNA is TGTGCCAGCAGTACGACAGGGGTTGGAGCTTTCTTT. Translating it yields CASSTTGVGAFF. V gene TRBV27 combines with J gene TRBJ1-1; 8 bases are shared with TRBD1. The V and J ends lost 5 bases and 10 bases, in that order; junction bases with no gene match: 6. The CDR3 runs 12 residues. CDR1 and CDR2 (germline): MNHEY, SMNVEV (reference sequence).

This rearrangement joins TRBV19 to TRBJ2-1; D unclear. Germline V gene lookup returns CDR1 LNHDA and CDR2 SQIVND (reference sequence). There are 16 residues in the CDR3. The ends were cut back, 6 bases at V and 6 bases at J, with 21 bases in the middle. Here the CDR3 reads CASSTPGSPTGNEQFF. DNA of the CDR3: TGTGCCAGTAGCACCCCTGGTAGCCCCACGGGCAATGAGCAGTTCTTC.

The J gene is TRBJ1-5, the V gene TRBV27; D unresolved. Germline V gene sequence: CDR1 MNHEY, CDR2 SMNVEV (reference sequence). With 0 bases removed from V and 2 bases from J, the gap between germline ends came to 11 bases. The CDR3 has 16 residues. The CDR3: CASSLSAGGGNQPQHF. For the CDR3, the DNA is TGTGCCAGCAGTTTATCCGCGGGTGGGGGCAATCAGCCCCAGCATTTT.

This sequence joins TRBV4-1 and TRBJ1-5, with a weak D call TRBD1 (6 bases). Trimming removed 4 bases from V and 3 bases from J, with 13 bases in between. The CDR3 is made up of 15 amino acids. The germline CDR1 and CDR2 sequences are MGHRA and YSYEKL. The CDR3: CASSREGHTNQPQHF. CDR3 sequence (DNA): TGCGCCAGCAGCCGGGAGGGACACACCAATCAGCCCCAGCATTTT.

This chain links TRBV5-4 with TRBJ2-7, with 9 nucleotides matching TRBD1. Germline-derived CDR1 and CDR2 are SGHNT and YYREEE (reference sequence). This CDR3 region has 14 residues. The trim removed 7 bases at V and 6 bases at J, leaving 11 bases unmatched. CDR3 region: CASGSGTGTSEQYF. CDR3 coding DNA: TGTGCCAGCGGCTCCGGGACAGGGACTTCCGAGCAGTACTTC.

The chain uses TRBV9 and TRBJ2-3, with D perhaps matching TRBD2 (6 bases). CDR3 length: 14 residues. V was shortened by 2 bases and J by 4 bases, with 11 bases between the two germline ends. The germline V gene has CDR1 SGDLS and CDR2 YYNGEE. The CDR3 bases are TGTGCCAGCAGCGTCATGGGGGGTCCAGATACGCAGTATTTT. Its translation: CASSVMGGPDTQYF.

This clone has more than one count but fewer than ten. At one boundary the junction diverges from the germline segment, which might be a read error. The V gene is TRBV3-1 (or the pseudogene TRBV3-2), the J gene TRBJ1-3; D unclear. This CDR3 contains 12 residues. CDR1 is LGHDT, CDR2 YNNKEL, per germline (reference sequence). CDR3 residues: CASTQSGRSIYF. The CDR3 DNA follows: TGTGCCAGCACCCAATCCGGGAGGTCCATATATTTT.

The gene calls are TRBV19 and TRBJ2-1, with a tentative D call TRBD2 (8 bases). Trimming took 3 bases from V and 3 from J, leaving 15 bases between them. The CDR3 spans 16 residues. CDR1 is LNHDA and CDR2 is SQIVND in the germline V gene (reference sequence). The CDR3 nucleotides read TGTGCCAGTAGTATTCGCGGGGGGACAGACTACAATGAGCAGTTCTTC. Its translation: CASSIRGGTDYNEQFF.

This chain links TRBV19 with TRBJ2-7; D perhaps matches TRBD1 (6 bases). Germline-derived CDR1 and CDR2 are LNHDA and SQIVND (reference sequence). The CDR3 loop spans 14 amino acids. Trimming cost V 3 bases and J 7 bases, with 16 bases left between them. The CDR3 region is CASSIAGVIKEQYF. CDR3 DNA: TGTGCCAGTAGTATCGCAGGGGTAATCAAAGAGCAGTACTTC.

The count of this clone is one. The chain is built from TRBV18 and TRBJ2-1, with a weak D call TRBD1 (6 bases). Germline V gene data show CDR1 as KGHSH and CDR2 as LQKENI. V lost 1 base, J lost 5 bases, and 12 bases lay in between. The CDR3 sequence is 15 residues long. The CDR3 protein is CASSPLGRGNNEQFF. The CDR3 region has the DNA TGTGCCAGCTCACCACTAGGCAGGGGAAACAATGAGCAGTTCTTC.

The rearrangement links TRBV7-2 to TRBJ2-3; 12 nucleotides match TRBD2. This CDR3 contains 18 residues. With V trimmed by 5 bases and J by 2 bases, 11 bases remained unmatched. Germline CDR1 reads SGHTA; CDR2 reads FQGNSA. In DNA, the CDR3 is TGTGCCAGCAGCCTACCACTAGGACTAGCGGGGAACACAGATACGCAGTATTTT. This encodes CASSLPLGLAGNTDTQYF.

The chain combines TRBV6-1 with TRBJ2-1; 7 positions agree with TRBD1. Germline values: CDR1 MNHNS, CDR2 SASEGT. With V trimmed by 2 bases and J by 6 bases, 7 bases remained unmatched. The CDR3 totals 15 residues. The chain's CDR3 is CASSEPGQVLNEQFF. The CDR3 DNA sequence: TGTGCCAGCAGTGAACCAGGACAGGTGCTCAATGAGCAGTTCTTC.

CDR3 region: CASSPGTISYNEQFF. Here the CDR3 DNA reads TGCGCCAGCAGCCCCGGGACTATTTCCTACAATGAGCAGTTCTTC. The genes are TRBV5-1 and TRBJ2-1; 7 bases are shared with TRBD2. Germline CDR1 reads SGHRS; CDR2 reads YFSETQ. V gave up 4 bases and J gave up 1 base; unmatched junction bases: 5. CDR3 size: 15 residues. Full variable domain (outside the CDR3, taken from reference TRBV5-1 and TRBJ2-1): KAGVTQTPRYLIKTRGQQVTLSCSPISGHRSVSWYQQTPGQGLQFLFEYFSETQRNKGNFPGRFSGRQFSNSRSEMNVSTLELGDSALYLCASSPGTISYNEQFFGPGTRLTVL.

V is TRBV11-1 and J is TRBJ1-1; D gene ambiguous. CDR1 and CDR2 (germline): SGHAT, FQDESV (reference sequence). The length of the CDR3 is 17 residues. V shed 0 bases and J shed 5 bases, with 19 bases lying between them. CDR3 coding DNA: TGTGCCAGCAGCTTAGCGCGGGGAGGCTCGGGTAGGACTGAAGCTTTCTTT. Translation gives CASSLARGGSGRTEAFF.

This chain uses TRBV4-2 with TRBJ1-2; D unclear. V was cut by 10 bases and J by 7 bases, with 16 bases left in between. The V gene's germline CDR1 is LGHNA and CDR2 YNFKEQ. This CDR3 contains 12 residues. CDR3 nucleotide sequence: TGTGCCACCGAGTCCGGATCAGGTGGCTACACCTTC. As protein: CATESGSGGYTF.

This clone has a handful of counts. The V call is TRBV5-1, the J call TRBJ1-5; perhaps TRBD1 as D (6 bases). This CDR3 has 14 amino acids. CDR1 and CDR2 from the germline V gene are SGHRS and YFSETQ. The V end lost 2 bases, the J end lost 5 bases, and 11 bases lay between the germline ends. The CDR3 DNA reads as TGCGCCAGCAGCTTAACAGGGAATGATCAGCCCCAGCATTTT. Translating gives CASSLTGNDQPQHF.

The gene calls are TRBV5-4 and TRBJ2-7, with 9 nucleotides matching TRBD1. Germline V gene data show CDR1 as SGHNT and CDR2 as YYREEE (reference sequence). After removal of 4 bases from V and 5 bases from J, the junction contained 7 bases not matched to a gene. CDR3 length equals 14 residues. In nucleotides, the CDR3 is TGTGCCAGCAGCAACCGGGACAGGGCCCACGAGCAGTACTTC. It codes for CASSNRDRAHEQYF.

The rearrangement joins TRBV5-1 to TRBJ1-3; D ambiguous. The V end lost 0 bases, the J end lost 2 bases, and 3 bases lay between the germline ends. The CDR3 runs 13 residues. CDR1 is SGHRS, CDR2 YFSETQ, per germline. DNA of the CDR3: TGCGCCAGCAGCTTGGGGCCTGGAAACACCATATATTTT. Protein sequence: CASSLGPGNTIYF.

CDR3 nucleotides: TGTGCCAGCTCACCTTTTCCGGGACAGGGGAACGAGCAGTACTTC. Translated: CASSPFPGQGNEQYF. The J gene is TRBJ2-7, the V gene TRBV18; 10 nucleotides align to TRBD1. J gave up 5 bases and V 3 bases, and 7 bases lay outside the gene matches. This CDR3 comprises 15 residues. In germline, CDR1 is KGHSH, CDR2 LQKENI.

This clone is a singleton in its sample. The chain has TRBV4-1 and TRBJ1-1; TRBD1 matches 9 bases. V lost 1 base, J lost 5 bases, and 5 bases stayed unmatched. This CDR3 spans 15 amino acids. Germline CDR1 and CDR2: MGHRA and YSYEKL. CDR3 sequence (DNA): TGCGCCAGCAGCCAAGCCCCGGGACAGGGAACTGAAGCTTTCTTT. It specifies CASSQAPGQGTEAFF.

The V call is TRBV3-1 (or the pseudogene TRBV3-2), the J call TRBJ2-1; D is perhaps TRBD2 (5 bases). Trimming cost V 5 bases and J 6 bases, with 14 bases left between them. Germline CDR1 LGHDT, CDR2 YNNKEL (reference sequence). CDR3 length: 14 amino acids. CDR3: CASSVRSSTNEQFF. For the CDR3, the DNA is TGTGCCAGCAGCGTTAGATCTAGCACCAATGAGCAGTTCTTC.

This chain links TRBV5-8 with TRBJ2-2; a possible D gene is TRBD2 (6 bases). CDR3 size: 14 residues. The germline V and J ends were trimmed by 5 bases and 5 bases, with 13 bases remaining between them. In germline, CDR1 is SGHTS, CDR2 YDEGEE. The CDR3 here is CASSRRGRTGELFF. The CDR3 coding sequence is TGTGCCAGCAGTCGCCGGGGGAGGACCGGGGAGCTGTTTTTT.

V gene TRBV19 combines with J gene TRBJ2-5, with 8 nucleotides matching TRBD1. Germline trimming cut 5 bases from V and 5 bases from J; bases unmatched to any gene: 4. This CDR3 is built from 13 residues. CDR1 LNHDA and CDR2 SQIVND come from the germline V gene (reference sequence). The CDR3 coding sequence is TGTGCCAGTAGTTCTACAGGGGGGGAGACCCAGTACTTC. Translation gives CASSSTGGETQYF.